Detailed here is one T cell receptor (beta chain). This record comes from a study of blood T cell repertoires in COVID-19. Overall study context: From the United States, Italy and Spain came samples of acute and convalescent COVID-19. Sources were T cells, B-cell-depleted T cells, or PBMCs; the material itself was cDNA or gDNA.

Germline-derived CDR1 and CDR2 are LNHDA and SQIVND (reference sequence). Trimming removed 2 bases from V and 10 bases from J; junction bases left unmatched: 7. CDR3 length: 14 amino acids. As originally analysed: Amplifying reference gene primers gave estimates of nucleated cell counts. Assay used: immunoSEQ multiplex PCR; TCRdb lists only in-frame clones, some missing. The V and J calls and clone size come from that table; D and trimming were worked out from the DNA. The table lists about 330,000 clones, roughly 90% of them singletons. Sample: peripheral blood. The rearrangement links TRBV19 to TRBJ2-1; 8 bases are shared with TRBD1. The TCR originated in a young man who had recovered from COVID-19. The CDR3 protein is CASSIMGQAGEQFF. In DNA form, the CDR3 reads TGTGCCAGTAGTATAATGGGACAGGCCGGCGAGCAGTTCTTC.